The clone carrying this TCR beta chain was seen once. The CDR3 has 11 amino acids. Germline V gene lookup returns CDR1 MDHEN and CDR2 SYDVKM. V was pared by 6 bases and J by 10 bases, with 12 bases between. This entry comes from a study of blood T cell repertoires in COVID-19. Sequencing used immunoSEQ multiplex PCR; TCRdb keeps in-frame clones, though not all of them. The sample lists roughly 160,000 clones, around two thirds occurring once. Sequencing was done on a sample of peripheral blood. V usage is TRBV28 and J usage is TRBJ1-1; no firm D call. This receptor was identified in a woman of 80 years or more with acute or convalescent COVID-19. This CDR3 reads CASRRIEGAFF. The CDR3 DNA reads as TGTGCCAGCAGACGGATTGAGGGAGCTTTCTTT.